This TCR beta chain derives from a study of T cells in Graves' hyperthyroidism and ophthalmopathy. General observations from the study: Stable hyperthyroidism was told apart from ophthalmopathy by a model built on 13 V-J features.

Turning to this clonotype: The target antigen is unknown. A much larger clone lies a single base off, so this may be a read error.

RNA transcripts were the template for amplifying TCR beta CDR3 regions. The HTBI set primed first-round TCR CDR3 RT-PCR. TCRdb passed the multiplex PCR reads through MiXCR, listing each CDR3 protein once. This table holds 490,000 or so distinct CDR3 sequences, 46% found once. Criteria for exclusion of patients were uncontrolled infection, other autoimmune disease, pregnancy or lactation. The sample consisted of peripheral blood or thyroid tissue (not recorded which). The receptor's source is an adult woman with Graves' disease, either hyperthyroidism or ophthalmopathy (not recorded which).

CDR3 loop: CASSFRQGHTGELSF. CDR3 bases: TGTGCCAGCAGTTTCCGGCAGGGGCACACCGGGGAGCTGTCTTTT. The rearrangement joins TRBV12-3 or TRBV12-4 to TRBJ2-2; possible D gene TRBD1, 6 bases. CDR3 size: 15 residues.